These T cell receptor beta chains were read from a single sample in a study of T cell responses to AZD1222 COVID-19 vaccine. TCRdb's table, derived via immunoSEQ multiplex PCR, lists solely in-frame clones and lacks some. The profile covers some 280,000 clones, with almost 95% appearing a single time and 0.5% to 0.65% taken by the ten largest. Specimen: peripheral blood, collected 28 days after the second AZD1222 dose. These receptors were taken from an adult who received the AZD1222 COVID-19 vaccine. The CDR3 runs from the conserved cysteine through the conserved F or W.

J gene: TRBJ1-1; V gene: TRBV25-1; CDR3 protein: CASSDPNAEAFF
J gene: TRBJ2-5; V gene: TRBV3-1/TRBV3-2; CDR3 protein: CASSQGLAETQYF
J gene: TRBJ2-2; V gene: TRBV5-1; CDR3 protein: CASSARGGELFF
J gene: TRBJ2-1; V gene: TRBV27; CDR3 protein: CASSRSGTGSYEQFF
J gene: TRBJ1-2; V gene: TRBV5-1; CDR3 protein: CASSAVRGRDNGYTF
J gene: TRBJ2-1; V gene: TRBV10-1; CDR3 protein: CASSTVVVAPNEQFF
J gene: TRBJ2-1; V gene: TRBV28; CDR3 protein: CASVGLAGYNEQFF
J gene: TRBJ1-1; V gene: TRBV10-3; CDR3 protein: CAISERGTEAFF
J gene: TRBJ2-1; V gene: TRBV18; CDR3 protein: CASSPDRGQFEQFF
J gene: TRBJ2-7; V gene: TRBV5-6; CDR3 protein: CASSLFYEQYF
J gene: TRBJ2-3; V gene: TRBV24-1; CDR3 protein: CATSDGTRGSTDTQYF
J gene: TRBJ2-7; V gene: TRBV6-5; CDR3 protein: CAGKDSSYEQYF
J gene: TRBJ1-2; V gene: TRBV3-1/TRBV3-2; CDR3 protein: CASSPARTGQNYGYTF
J gene: TRBJ2-3; V gene: TRBV5-6; CDR3 protein: CASSLSRFDTQYF
J gene: TRBJ1-1; V gene: TRBV7-9; CDR3 protein: CASSLGELYEAFF
J gene: TRBJ2-5; V gene: TRBV3-1/TRBV3-2; CDR3 protein: CASVWEGLQETQYF
J gene: TRBJ2-1; V gene: TRBV23-1; CDR3 protein: CASVVTGTYEQFF
J gene: TRBJ2-5; V gene: TRBV18; CDR3 protein: CASSPGTGGEETQYF
J gene: TRBJ1-5; V gene: TRBV18; CDR3 protein: CASSPKPTGNQPQHF
J gene: TRBJ2-5; V gene: TRBV21-1; CDR3 protein: CASSPGTSGYQETQYF
J gene: TRBJ1-5; V gene: TRBV28; CDR3 protein: CASSWTGDQPQHF
J gene: TRBJ2-7; V gene: TRBV2; CDR3 protein: CASRQQGYEQYF
J gene: TRBJ2-7; V gene: TRBV28; CDR3 protein: CASSLGGGPPYEQYF
J gene: TRBJ2-1; V gene: TRBV5-6; CDR3 protein: CASSRGLPSSYNEQFF
J gene: TRBJ2-3; V gene: TRBV21-1; CDR3 protein: CASSKDAGGGNTQYF
J gene: TRBJ1-2; V gene: TRBV18; CDR3 protein: CASSPRTHTGGYTF
J gene: TRBJ2-1; V gene: TRBV6-1; CDR3 protein: CASSELGAYNEQFF
J gene: TRBJ2-3; V gene: TRBV7-3; CDR3 protein: CASSSTSGAQYF
J gene: TRBJ2-7; V gene: TRBV7-2; CDR3 protein: CASSSGTGPYEQYF
J gene: TRBJ2-1; V gene: TRBV29-1; CDR3 protein: CSVVAAGNEQFF
J gene: TRBJ1-5; V gene: TRBV2; CDR3 protein: CASKRQGSQPQHF
J gene: TRBJ1-1; V gene: TRBV5-1; CDR3 protein: CASSLALGALNTEAFF
J gene: TRBJ1-2; V gene: TRBV5-1; CDR3 protein: CASSTGQGEGYTF
J gene: TRBJ2-7; V gene: TRBV7-8; CDR3 protein: CASSSSRGEQYF
J gene: TRBJ2-7; V gene: TRBV10-3; CDR3 protein: CAISESMVVVRGASAYEQYF
J gene: TRBJ1-2; V gene: TRBV5-6; CDR3 protein: CASSLGSGLTYGYTF
J gene: TRBJ1-4; V gene: TRBV29-1; CDR3 protein: CSVEDGRHNEKLFF
J gene: TRBJ1-2; V gene: TRBV6-6; CDR3 protein: CASSYLADLGGYTF
J gene: TRBJ2-4; V gene: TRBV7-9; CDR3 protein: CASTFGGRGVAKNIQYF
J gene: TRBJ2-7; V gene: TRBV28; CDR3 protein: CASSLPGIYEQYF
J gene: TRBJ1-2; V gene: TRBV4-1; CDR3 protein: CASSRSGTLANYGYTF
J gene: TRBJ2-1; V gene: TRBV29-1; CDR3 protein: CSVVSGRTYNEQFF
J gene: TRBJ2-5; V gene: TRBV7-9; CDR3 protein: CASSPTSSQETQYF
J gene: TRBJ1-2; V gene: TRBV6-2/TRBV6-3; CDR3 protein: CASSPRGRNGYTF
J gene: TRBJ2-5; V gene: TRBV6-2/TRBV6-3; CDR3 protein: CASSLFGPVPQETQYF
J gene: TRBJ1-1; V gene: TRBV15; CDR3 protein: CATRIGGVNTEAFF
J gene: TRBJ2-1; V gene: TRBV4-3; CDR3 protein: CASSQDRKGRNRNEQFF
J gene: TRBJ1-1; V gene: TRBV5-1; CDR3 protein: CASSSLPRGRGTNTEAFF
J gene: TRBJ2-4; V gene: TRBV29-1; CDR3 protein: CSVWGTGLDKNIQYF
J gene: TRBJ2-2; V gene: TRBV5-1; CDR3 protein: CASSLKASGELFF
J gene: TRBJ1-2; V gene: TRBV7-6; CDR3 protein: CASSLGFKGEDYGYTF
J gene: TRBJ1-2; V gene: TRBV5-1; CDR3 protein: CASSLGQVDGYTF
J gene: TRBJ2-3; V gene: TRBV11-2; CDR3 protein: CASSALLASTDTQYF
J gene: TRBJ2-5; V gene: TRBV7-8; CDR3 protein: CASSALTGRETQYF
J gene: TRBJ1-6; V gene: TRBV27; CDR3 protein: CASSAPSSYNSPLHF
J gene: TRBJ2-7; V gene: TRBV5-5; CDR3 protein: CASSFPGTSGSYEQYF